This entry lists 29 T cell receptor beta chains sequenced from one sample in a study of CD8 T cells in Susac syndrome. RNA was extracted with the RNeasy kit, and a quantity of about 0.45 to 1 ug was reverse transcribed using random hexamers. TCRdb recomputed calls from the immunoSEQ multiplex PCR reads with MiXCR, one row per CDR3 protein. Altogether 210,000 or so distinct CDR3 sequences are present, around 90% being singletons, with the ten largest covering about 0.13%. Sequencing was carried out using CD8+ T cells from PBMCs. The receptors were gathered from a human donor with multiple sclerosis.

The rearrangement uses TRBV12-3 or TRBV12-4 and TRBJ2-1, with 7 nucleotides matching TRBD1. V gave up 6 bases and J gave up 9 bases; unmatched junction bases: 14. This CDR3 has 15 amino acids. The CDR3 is CASRYTGDVWAEQFF. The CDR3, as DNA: TGTGCCAGCAGATATACAGGGGATGTTTGGGCTGAGCAGTTCTTC.

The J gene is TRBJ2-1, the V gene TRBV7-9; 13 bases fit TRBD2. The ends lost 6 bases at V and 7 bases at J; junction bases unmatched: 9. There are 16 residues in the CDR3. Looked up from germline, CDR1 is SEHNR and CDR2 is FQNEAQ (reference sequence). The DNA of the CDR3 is TGTGCCAGCAGGGGGACTAGCGGGGTCTCTAGGAATGAGCAGTTCTTC. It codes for CASRGTSGVSRNEQFF.

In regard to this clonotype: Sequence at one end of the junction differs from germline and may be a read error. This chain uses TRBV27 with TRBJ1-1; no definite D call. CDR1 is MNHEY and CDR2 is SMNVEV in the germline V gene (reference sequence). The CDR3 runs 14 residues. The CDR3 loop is CASSLNRWNIEAFF. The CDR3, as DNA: TGTGCCAGCAGTTTGAACAGATGGAACATTGAAGCTTTCTTT.

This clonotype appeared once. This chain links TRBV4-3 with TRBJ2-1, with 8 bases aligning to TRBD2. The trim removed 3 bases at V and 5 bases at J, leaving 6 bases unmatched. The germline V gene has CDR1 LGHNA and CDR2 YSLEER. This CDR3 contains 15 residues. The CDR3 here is CASSHLTSADNEQFF. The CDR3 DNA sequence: TGCGCCAGCAGCCACCTGACTAGCGCCGACAATGAGCAGTTCTTC.

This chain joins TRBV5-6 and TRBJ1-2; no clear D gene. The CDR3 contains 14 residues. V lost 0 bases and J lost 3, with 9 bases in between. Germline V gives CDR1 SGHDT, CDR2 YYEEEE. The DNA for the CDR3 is TGTGCCAGCAGCTTGGGGGGTTTCCACTATGGCTACACCTTC. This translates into CASSLGGFHYGYTF.

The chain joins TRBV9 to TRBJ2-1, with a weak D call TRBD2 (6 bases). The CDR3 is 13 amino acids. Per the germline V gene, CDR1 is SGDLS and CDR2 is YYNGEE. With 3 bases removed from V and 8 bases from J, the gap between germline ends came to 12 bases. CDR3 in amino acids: CASSAGWGDEQFF. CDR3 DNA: TGTGCCAGCAGCGCGGGTTGGGGGGATGAGCAGTTCTTC.

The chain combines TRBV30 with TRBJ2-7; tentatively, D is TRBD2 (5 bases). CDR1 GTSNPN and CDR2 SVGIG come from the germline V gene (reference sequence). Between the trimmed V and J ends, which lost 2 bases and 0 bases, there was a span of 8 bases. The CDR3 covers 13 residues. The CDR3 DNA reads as TGTGCCTGGAGTATGGACTTCTCCTACGAGCAGTACTTC. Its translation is CAWSMDFSYEQYF.

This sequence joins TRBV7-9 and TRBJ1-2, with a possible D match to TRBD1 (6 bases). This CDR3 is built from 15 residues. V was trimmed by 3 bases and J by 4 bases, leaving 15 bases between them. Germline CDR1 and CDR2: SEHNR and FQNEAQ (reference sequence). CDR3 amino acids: CASSFSQGRGYGYTF. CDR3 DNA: TGTGCCAGCAGCTTTTCACAGGGAAGGGGCTATGGCTACACCTTC.

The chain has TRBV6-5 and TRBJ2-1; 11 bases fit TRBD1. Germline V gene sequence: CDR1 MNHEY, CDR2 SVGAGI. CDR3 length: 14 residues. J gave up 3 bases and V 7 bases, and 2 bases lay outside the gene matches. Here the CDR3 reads CASTGTGGYNEQFF. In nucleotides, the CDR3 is TGTGCCAGCACCGGGACAGGGGGCTACAATGAGCAGTTCTTC.

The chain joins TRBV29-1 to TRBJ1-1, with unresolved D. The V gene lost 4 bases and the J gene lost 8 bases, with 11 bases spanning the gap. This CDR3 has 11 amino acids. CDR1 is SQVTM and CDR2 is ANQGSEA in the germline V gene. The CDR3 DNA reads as TGCAGCGTTGGTGGCACGGAGGAAGCTTTCTTT. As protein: CSVGGTEEAFF.

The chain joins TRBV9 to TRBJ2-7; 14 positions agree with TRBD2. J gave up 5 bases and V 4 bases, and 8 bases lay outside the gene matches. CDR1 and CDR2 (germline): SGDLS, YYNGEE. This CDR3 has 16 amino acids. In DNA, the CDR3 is TGTGCCAGCAGCCCGCGACTAGCGGGAGGGCCAAACGAGCAGTACTTC. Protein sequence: CASSPRLAGGPNEQYF.

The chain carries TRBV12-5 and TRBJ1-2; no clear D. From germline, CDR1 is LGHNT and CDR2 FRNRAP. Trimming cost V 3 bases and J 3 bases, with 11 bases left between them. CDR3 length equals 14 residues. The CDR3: CASGFPPEDYGYTF. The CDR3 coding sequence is TGTGCTAGTGGTTTCCCCCCCGAGGACTATGGCTACACCTTC.

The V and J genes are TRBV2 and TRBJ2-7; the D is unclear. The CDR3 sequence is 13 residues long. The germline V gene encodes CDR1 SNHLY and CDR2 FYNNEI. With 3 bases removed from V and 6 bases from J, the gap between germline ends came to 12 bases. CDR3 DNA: TGTGCCAGCAGTGATGGAAAGGGCCGCGAGCAGTACTTC. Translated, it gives CASSDGKGREQYF.

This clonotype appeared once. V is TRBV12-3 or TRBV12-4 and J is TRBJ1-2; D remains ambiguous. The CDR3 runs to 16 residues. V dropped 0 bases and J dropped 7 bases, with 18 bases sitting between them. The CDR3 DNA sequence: TGTGCCAGCAGTTTAGCGCTCACCCTCGACCCCGCTGGCTACACCTTC. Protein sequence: CASSLALTLDPAGYTF.

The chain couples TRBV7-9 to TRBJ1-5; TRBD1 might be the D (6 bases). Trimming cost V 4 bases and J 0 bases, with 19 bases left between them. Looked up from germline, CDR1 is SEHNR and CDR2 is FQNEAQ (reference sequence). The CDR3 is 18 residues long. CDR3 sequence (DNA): TGTGCCAGCAGCTCGGGGCCGGGGGCCGATTATAGCAATCAGCCCCAGCATTTT. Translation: CASSSGPGADYSNQPQHF.

For the CDR3, the DNA is TGTGCCAGCAGCGTAGGGGGACTAGCGGGGTACGAGCAGTACTTC. It translates to CASSVGGLAGYEQYF. The chain employs TRBV9 and TRBJ2-7; 13 bases match TRBD2. Germline CDR1 reads SGDLS; CDR2 reads YYNGEE. Trimming removed 0 bases from V and 4 bases from J; junction bases left unmatched: 1. CDR3 length equals 15 residues.

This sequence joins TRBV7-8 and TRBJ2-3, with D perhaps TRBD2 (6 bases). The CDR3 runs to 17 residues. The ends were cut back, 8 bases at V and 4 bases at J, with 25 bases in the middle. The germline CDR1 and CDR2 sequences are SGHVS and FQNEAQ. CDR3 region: CASGLRVSGERPDTQYF. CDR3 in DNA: TGTGCCAGCGGACTTCGAGTTTCGGGAGAAAGGCCAGATACGCAGTATTTT.

The CDR3 sequence is CASSLAEQNTEAFF. The CDR3 DNA follows: TGTGCCAGCAGCTTGGCCGAACAGAACACTGAAGCTTTCTTT. The chain carries TRBV5-5 and TRBJ1-1; D call uncertain. The germline CDR1 and CDR2 sequences are SGHKS and YYEKEE (reference sequence). The CDR3 is made up of 14 amino acids. Trimming removed 0 bases at V and 1 base at J, with 7 bases between.

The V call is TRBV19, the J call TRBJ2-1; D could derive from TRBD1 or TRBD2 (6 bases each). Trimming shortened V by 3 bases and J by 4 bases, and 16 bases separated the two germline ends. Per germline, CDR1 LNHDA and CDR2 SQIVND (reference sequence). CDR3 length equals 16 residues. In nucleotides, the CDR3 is TGTGCCAGTAGTATCCTTGGGGGCGGAGGGTACAATGAGCAGTTCTTC. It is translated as CASSILGGGGYNEQFF.

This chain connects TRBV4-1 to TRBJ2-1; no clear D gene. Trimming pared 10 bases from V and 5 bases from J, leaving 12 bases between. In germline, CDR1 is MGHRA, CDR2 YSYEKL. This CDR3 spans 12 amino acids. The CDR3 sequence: CATGPGNNEQFF. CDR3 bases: TGCGCCACGGGCCCTGGAAACAATGAGCAGTTCTTC.

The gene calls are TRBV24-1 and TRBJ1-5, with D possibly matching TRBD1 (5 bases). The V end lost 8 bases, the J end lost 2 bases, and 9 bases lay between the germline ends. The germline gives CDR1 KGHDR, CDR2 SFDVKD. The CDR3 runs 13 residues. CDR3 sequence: CATMEGGNQPQHF. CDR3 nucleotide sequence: TGTGCCACCATGGAAGGGGGCAATCAGCCCCAGCATTTT.

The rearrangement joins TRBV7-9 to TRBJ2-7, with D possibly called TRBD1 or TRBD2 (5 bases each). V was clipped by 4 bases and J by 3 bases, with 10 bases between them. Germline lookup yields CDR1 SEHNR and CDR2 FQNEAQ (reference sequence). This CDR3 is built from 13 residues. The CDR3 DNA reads TGTGCCAGCAGCTCCGGGGACCTCTACGAGCAGTACTTC. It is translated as CASSSGDLYEQYF.

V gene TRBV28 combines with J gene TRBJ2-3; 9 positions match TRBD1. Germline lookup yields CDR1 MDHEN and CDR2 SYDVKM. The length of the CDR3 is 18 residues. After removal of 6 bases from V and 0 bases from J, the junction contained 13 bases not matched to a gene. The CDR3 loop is CASSAGTGSGGSTDTQYF. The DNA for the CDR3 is TGTGCCAGCAGCGCTGGGACAGGGAGTGGTGGTAGCACAGATACGCAGTATTTT.

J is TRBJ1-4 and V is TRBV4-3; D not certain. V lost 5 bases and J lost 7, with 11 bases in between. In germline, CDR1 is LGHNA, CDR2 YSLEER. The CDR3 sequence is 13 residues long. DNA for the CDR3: TGCGCCAGCAGCTCCCGGACCGGTGAAAAACTGTTTTTT. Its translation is CASSSRTGEKLFF.

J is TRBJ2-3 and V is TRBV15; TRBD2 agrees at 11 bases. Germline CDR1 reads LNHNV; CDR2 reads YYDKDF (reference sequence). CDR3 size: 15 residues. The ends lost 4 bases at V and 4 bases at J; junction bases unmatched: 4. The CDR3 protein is CATSNSGRGADTQYF. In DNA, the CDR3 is TGTGCCACCAGCAATAGCGGGAGGGGGGCAGATACGCAGTATTTT.

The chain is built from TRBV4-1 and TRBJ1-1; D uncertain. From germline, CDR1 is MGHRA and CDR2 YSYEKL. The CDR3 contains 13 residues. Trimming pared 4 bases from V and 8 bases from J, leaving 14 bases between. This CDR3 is CASSPPGAWEAFF. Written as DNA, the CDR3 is TGCGCCAGCAGCCCTCCGGGAGCTTGGGAAGCTTTCTTT.

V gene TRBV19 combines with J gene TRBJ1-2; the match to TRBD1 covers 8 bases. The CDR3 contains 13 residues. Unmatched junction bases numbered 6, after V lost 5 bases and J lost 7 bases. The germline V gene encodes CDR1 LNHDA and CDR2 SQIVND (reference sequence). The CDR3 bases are TGTGCCAGTAGTTGGCAGGGGGCCTTTGGCTACACCTTC. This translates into CASSWQGAFGYTF.

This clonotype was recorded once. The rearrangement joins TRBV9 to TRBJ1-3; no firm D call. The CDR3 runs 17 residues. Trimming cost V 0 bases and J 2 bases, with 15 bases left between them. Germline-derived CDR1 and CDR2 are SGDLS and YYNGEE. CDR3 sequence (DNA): TGTGCCAGCAGCGTAGAGCCCAGTCCGGCGGCTGGAAACACCATATATTTT. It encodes CASSVEPSPAAGNTIYF. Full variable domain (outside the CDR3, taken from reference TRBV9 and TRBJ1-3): DSGVTQTPKHLITATGQRVTLRCSPRSGDLSVYWYQQSLDQGLQFLIQYYNGEERAKGNILERFSAQQFPDLHSELNLSSLELGDSALYFCASSVEPSPAAGNTIYFGEGSWLTVV.

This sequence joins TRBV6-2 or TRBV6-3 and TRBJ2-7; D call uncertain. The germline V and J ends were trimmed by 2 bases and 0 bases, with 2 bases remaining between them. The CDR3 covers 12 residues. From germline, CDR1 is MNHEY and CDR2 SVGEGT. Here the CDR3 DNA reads TGTGCCAGCAGTTACACCTCCTACGAGCAGTACTTC. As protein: CASSYTSYEQYF.